In its sample, the clone carrying this T cell receptor (beta chain) was seen once. Its antigen is currently unknown. This specimen belongs to a study of T cells in localized non-small cell lung cancer. This CDR3 region has 16 residues. With 3 bases removed from V and 0 bases from J, the gap between germline ends came to 12 bases. Germline V gene lookup returns CDR1 KGHSH and CDR2 LQKENI. General observations from the study: In uninvolved adjacent lung, T cell clonality reached its highest value, exceeding tumor. The study linked higher blood T cell density to longer overall survival. Sequencing was limited to one tumor region, leaving the possibility of heterogeneity open.

Libraries were prepared by immunoSEQ multiplex PCR; TCRdb keeps only in-frame clonotypes and omits some of them. Of about 25,000 clones detected, approximately 86% appear once; the ten largest clones hold under 6.5%. Source: peripheral blood, taken before any cancer treatment. The clonotype comes from a male donor at least 60 years old with stage II squamous cell lung carcinoma. This chain joins TRBV18 and TRBJ1-3, with a weak D call TRBD1 (5 bases). The CDR3 sequence: CASSPSRGGSGNTIYF. The CDR3 nucleotides read TGTGCCAGCTCACCGTCCCGGGGGGGCTCTGGAAACACCATATATTTT.